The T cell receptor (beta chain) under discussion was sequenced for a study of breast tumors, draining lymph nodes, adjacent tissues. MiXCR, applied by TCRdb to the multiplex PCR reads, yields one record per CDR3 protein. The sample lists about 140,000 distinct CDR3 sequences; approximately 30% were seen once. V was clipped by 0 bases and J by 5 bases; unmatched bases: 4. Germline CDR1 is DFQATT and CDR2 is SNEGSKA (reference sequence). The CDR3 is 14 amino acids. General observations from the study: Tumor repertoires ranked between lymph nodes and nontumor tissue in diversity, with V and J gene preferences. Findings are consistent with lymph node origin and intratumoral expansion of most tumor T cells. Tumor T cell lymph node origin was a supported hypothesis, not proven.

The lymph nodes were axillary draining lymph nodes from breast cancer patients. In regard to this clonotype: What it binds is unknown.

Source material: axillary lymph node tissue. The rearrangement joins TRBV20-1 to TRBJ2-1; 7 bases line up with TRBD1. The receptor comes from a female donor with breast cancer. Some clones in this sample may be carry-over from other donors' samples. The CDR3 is CSARDIGTDNEQFF. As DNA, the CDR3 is TGCAGTGCTAGAGATATAGGGACAGACAATGAGCAGTTCTTC.